The 9 T cell receptor beta chains listed next were all sequenced from one sample in a study of T cell repertoires in cytomegalovirus infection. TCRdb re-called the reads with MiXCR, one entry per CDR3 protein. Of 150,000 to 200,000 distinct CDR3 sequences listed, roughly 28% are singletons. The material sequenced was PBMCs. The origin of the receptors is a human donor in good health (CMV status not recorded). Some clones in this sample may be carry-over from other donors' samples.

This clonotype was found many times. This chain links TRBV11-3 with TRBJ2-5, with D possibly matching TRBD2 (6 bases). Trimming left V 4 bases short and J 2 bases short, with 11 bases between. The length of the CDR3 is 14 residues. The germline V gene has CDR1 SGHNT and CDR2 YENEEA. The CDR3 protein is CASSSGGNQETQYF. CDR3 bases: TGTGCCAGCAGCTCTGGGGGGAATCAAGAGACCCAGTACTTC.

The table lists this clonotype with a few counts. DNA for the CDR3: TGCAGTGCTAGAGACCCCGGACAGGGAGGCTACGAGCAGTACTTC. Protein sequence: CSARDPGQGGYEQYF. The chain has TRBV20-1 and TRBJ2-7, with TRBD1 matching 8 bases. The V segment lost 0 bases and the J segment 3 bases; nucleotides outside the gene matches: 7. The CDR3 consists of 15 residues. Germline lookup yields CDR1 DFQATT and CDR2 SNEGSKA (reference sequence).

This chain joins TRBV9 and TRBJ2-1, with 8 bases fitting TRBD1. Losses at the gene ends were 0 bases for V and 4 bases for J; bases not matched to a gene: 3. CDR1 is SGDLS and CDR2 is YYNGEE in the germline V gene. The CDR3 has 15 residues. The CDR3 spells CASSVGQGNYNEQFF. The CDR3 nucleotides are TGTGCCAGCAGCGTAGGACAGGGGAATTACAATGAGCAGTTCTTC.

This clonotype was detected only a few times. The V and J genes are TRBV7-7 and TRBJ2-6; D might be TRBD2 (6 bases). Germline lookup yields CDR1 SSHAT and CDR2 FNYEAQ (reference sequence). CDR3 size: 14 residues. CDR3 protein: CASGLDRGANVLTF. Here the CDR3 DNA reads TGTGCTAGCGGACTTGACCGCGGGGCCAACGTCCTGACTTTC.

The V call is TRBV5-6, the J call TRBJ1-1; 7 nucleotides align to TRBD1. The CDR3 length is 17 residues. V lost 6 bases and J lost 6; bases outside the gene matches: 20. The germline V gene encodes CDR1 SGHDT and CDR2 YYEEEE. CDR3 loop: CASIQGRESPRGPEAFF. Written as DNA, the CDR3 is TGTGCCAGCATTCAGGGGCGGGAAAGCCCAAGGGGGCCTGAAGCTTTCTTT.

The chain is built from TRBV6-6 and TRBJ2-5; TRBD2 aligns across 16 bases. CDR1 is MNHNY, CDR2 SVGAGI, per germline (reference sequence). The CDR3 has 15 residues. V was pared by 5 bases and J by 7 bases, with 4 bases of the junction left unmatched. The CDR3 loop reads CASSPGTSGGGTQYF. The DNA for the CDR3 is TGTGCCAGCAGTCCGGGGACTAGCGGGGGGGGGACCCAGTACTTC.

This clonotype was seen only a few times. This chain connects TRBV10-3 to TRBJ2-7; 7 nucleotides agree with TRBD1. The V segment lost 9 bases and the J segment 0 bases; nucleotides outside the gene matches: 5. Germline V gene sequence: CDR1 ENHRY, CDR2 SYGVKD. This CDR3 spans 13 amino acids. CDR3 sequence (DNA): TGTGCCATGGACAGGTACCTCTCCTACGAGCAGTACTTC. Encoded protein: CAMDRYLSYEQYF.

This clonotype was seen a handful of times. The gene calls are TRBV7-2 and TRBJ1-1; D uncertain. The V and J ends lost 5 bases and 3 bases respectively, with 7 bases between them. The CDR3 consists of 12 residues. Germline CDR1 SGHTA, CDR2 FQGNSA. The CDR3 DNA follows: TGTGCCAGCAGCAGCGTTTACACTGAAGCTTTCTTT. Its protein is CASSSVYTEAFF. The full variable domain, with the rest looked up from reference TRBV7-2 and TRBJ1-1, is GAGVSQSPSNKVTEKGKDVELRCDPISGHTALYWYRQSLGQGLEFLIYFQGNSAPDKSGLPSDRFSAERTGGSVSTLTIQRTQQEDSAVYLCASSSVYTEAFFGQGTRLTVV.

There are a few counts of this clonotype. This chain uses TRBV20-1 with TRBJ2-3, with TRBD2 matching 11 bases. V dropped 0 bases and J dropped 2; count of bases not matched to a gene: 7. The CDR3 totals 17 residues. Germline V gene lookup returns CDR1 DFQATT and CDR2 SNEGSKA (reference sequence). In DNA, the CDR3 is TGCAGTGCTAGAGATCTACTAGCGGGGGCATTCACAGATACGCAGTATTTT. Protein sequence: CSARDLLAGAFTDTQYF.